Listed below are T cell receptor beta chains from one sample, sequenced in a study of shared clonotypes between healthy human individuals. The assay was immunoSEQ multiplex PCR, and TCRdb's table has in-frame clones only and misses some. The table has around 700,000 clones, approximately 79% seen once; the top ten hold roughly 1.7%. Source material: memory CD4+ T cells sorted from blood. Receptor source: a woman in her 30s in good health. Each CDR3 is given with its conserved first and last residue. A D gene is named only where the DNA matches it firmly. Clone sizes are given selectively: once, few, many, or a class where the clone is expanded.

TGTGCCAGTAGGGCCAGGGGGAATGAGCAGTTCTTC	CASRARGNEQFF	TRBJ2-1	many	TRBV19	12	TRBD1
TGTGCCTGGAAAGGGTCGATCTCTGGAAACACCATATATTTT	CAWKGSISGNTIYF	TRBJ1-3	NA	TRBV30	14	NA
TGTGCCAGTCAACGAGGTTTAGGGGGAAGTCAGCCCCAGCATTTT	CASQRGLGGSQPQHF	TRBJ1-5	NA	TRBV18	15	NA
TGTGCCAGCAGCTTGACAGATGCGAACACTGAAGCTTTCTTT	CASSLTDANTEAFF	TRBJ1-1	NA	TRBV7-9	14	NA
TGTGCCAGCAGCCTAGGACCAGCAACTAATGAAAAACTGTTTTTT	CASSLGPATNEKLFF	TRBJ1-4	NA	TRBV11-2	15	NA
TGTGCCAGCAGCAGATACTACGGGACTAGTCTGTACAATGAGCAGTTCTTC	CASSRYYGTSLYNEQFF	TRBJ2-1	few	TRBV14	17	TRBD2
TGTGCCAGTAGTCCAGGAGGACAGGACCGGCACAATGAGCAGTTCTTC	CASSPGGQDRHNEQFF	TRBJ2-1	few	TRBV19	16	TRBD1
TGTGCCAGCAGCTTAACCCCAGGGAACACTGAAGCTTTCTTT	CASSLTPGNTEAFF	TRBJ1-1	NA	TRBV11-2	14	NA
TGCAGCGCCCGCCAGCGAGCGACTGGAGGCTACGAGCAGTACTTC	CSARQRATGGYEQYF	TRBJ2-7	NA	TRBV29-1	15	NA
TGCGCCAGCAGCCCAACAGGACTAGCGAGAGAGACCCAGTACTTC	CASSPTGLARETQYF	TRBJ2-5	few	TRBV5-1	15	TRBD2
TGTGCCAGCAGTGAAGTGGGAACGGCGCTCGCGCAGTATTTT	CASSEVGTALAQYF	TRBJ2-3	NA	TRBV6-1	14	NA
TGTGCCAGCAGCCGCCGTCCCGGTGGAGTTGTTGGAGAGCAGTACTTC	CASSRRPGGVVGEQYF	TRBJ2-7	once	TRBV7-9	16	NA
TGTGCCAGCTCAAACAGTCCCTCCTACGAGCAGTACTTC	CASSNSPSYEQYF	TRBJ2-7	NA	TRBV18	13	NA
TGCGCCAGCAGCTCACACCAGGGGAATGGTGAAGCTTTCTTT	CASSSHQGNGEAFF	TRBJ1-1	NA	TRBV5-1	14	NA
TGTGCCAGCCCAGACAGTCCAATCTATGGCTACACCTTC	CASPDSPIYGYTF	TRBJ1-2	NA	TRBV2	13	NA
TGCGCCAGCCAGATCACGACAGACACAGATACGCAGTATTTT	CASQITTDTDTQYF	TRBJ2-3	NA	TRBV10-2	14	NA
TGTGCCAGCAGTGAATGGTCCAGGGAAACTAATGAAAAACTGTTTTTT	CASSEWSRETNEKLFF	TRBJ1-4	NA	TRBV25-1	16	NA
TGCGCCAGCAGCCAAGGACTAGCGGGAGGTACCGGGGAGCTGTTTTTT	CASSQGLAGGTGELFF	TRBJ2-2	NA	TRBV4-1	16	TRBD2
TGCGCCAGCAGTGACGGGGCCTCATCTGGAAACACCATATATTTT	CASSDGASSGNTIYF	TRBJ1-3	NA	TRBV10-2	15	NA
TGTGCCAGCAGGACCGGGACAGGGGGCGACGGGGAGCTGTTTTTT	CASRTGTGGDGELFF	TRBJ2-2	NA	TRBV6-1	15	TRBD1
TGTGCCAGCTCACCCCGGCCGCCTAAATATGGCTACACCTTC	CASSPRPPKYGYTF	TRBJ1-2	NA	TRBV18	14	NA
TGTGCCAGCAGCGTAGGCGCAGGCGAGGGAGTCTACGAGCAGTACTTC	CASSVGAGEGVYEQYF	TRBJ2-7	once	TRBV9	16	NA
TGTGCCAGCAGTTACTCGGCGGGTTCCTCCTACGAGCAGTACTTC	CASSYSAGSSYEQYF	TRBJ2-7	NA	TRBV6-5	15	NA
TGTGCCAGCTCACCCGGCAGGGGGGCGTACGAGCAGTACTTC	CASSPGRGAYEQYF	TRBJ2-7	NA	TRBV18	14	NA
TGTGCCAGCAGCGTTCGGCGTGGTGGCTACACCTTC	CASSVRRGGYTF	TRBJ1-2	NA	TRBV11-3	12	NA
TGTGCCAGCAGTTCTCGTCGGTTTTTAAACAATGAGCAGTTCTTC	CASSSRRFLNNEQFF	TRBJ2-1	NA	TRBV28	15	NA
TGTGCCAGCAGCGTCAAGAGAGGGTACTACGGCTACACCTTC	CASSVKRGYYGYTF	TRBJ1-2	NA	TRBV2	14	NA
TGTGCCACCAGCAAGTACGGGACTAGTAATACCGGGGAGCTGTTTTTT	CATSKYGTSNTGELFF	TRBJ2-2	few	TRBV15	16	TRBD2
TGTGCCAGCAGCTCCCCGAGGGGGACCTACGAGCAGTACTTC	CASSSPRGTYEQYF	TRBJ2-7	NA	TRBV9	14	NA
TGTGCCAGCAAGCCCGGGCAAGCTAATGAAAAACTGTTTTTT	CASKPGQANEKLFF	TRBJ1-4	NA	TRBV6-6	14	NA
TGTGCCAGCAGCAAAGTTAAGTGGGAGGGAGAGACCCAGTACTTC	CASSKVKWEGETQYF	TRBJ2-5	NA	TRBV21-1	15	NA
TGTGCCAGCAGCTTGGTGGCAGCCCACTATGGCTACACCTTC	CASSLVAAHYGYTF	TRBJ1-2	NA	TRBV5-5	14	NA
TGTGCCTGCAACCGGGACAGGGGGCCTAACACTGAAGCTTTCTTT	CACNRDRGPNTEAFF	TRBJ1-1	few	TRBV30	15	TRBD1
TGTGCCAGCTCACCAGGCCCAGGCCGGAACGCTTACTATGGCTACACCTTC	CASSPGPGRNAYYGYTF	TRBJ1-2	NA	TRBV18	17	NA
TGTGCCAGCAGTCCCTTTACTGGGACTACCACAGATACGCAGTATTTT	CASSPFTGTTTDTQYF	TRBJ2-3	NA	TRBV27	16	TRBD2
TGTGCCAGCAGTGCCGACACGCCAAACACTGAAGCTTTCTTT	CASSADTPNTEAFF	TRBJ1-1	NA	TRBV2	14	NA
TGTGCCAGCAGTTTATCGGGGGCCCGGGTACCGAATCAGCCCCAGCATTTT	CASSLSGARVPNQPQHF	TRBJ1-5	NA	TRBV28	17	NA
TGTGCCAGCAGCCCCCGGACAGTGAGCTCTGGAAACACCATATATTTT	CASSPRTVSSGNTIYF	TRBJ1-3	NA	TRBV9	16	NA
TGTGCCAGCAGTGAAGGCAGGGGAGTATACAATGAGCAGTTCTTC	CASSEGRGVYNEQFF	TRBJ2-1	NA	TRBV6-1	15	NA
TGTGCCTGGAGTCCCCCCTGGGACCCGAGGAGGGAGCAGTACTTC	CAWSPPWDPRREQYF	TRBJ2-5	NA	TRBV30	15	NA
TGTGCCAGCAGGAGAACTAGCGGTGAGGAATCGGAGCAGTACTTC	CASRRTSGEESEQYF	TRBJ2-7	NA	TRBV13	15	TRBD2
TGTGCCAGCAGCTCGGGAAACACAGATACGCAGTATTTT	CASSSGNTDTQYF	TRBJ2-3	NA	TRBV7-2	13	NA
TGTGCCAGTAGTGCTAGCGGGAGGGCCAATACGCAGTATTTT	CASSASGRANTQYF	TRBJ2-3	few	TRBV19	14	TRBD2
TGTGCCAGCAGTGGGCTCCCTGGGGAGGGGCGGAGGCACAATGAGCAGTTCTTC	CASSGLPGEGRRHNEQFF	TRBJ2-1	few	TRBV2	18	TRBD2
TGCGCCAGCAGTGAACCCCAATACAAGGTTGATGAGCAGTACTTC	CASSEPQYKVDEQYF	TRBJ2-7	NA	TRBV10-1	15	NA
TGTGCCAGCAGCCGGCCAGGGAACACCGGGGAGCTGTTTTTT	CASSRPGNTGELFF	TRBJ2-2	NA	TRBV4-2	14	NA
TGTGCCAGCAGCTCAACCGGACTAGCGAGCCAAGAGACCCAGTACTTC	CASSSTGLASQETQYF	TRBJ2-5	NA	TRBV7-9	16	TRBD2
TGTGCCACCAGCAGGAGGGAACGGGTCTATGGCTACACCTTC	CATSRRERVYGYTF	TRBJ1-2	NA	TRBV15	14	NA
TGTGCCAGCAGCCCCAGCGGCCCAGATACGCAGTATTTT	CASSPSGPDTQYF	TRBJ2-3	NA	TRBV7-9	13	NA
TGTGCCAGCAGCTTAGAGGGCACAGATACGCAGTATTTT	CASSLEGTDTQYF	TRBJ2-3	NA	TRBV7-7	13	NA
TGCGCCACCCCCACTCGACAGGTTAGCAATCAGCCCCAGCATTTT	CATPTRQVSNQPQHF	TRBJ1-5	few	TRBV5-1	15	NA
TGTGCCAGCAGCCAAGAGATGGTGGGGGCCGGGGCTTTCTTT	CASSQEMVGAGAFF	TRBJ1-1	NA	TRBV4-2	14	NA
TGTGCCAGCACCAGCCAAGAGACCCAGTACTTC	CASTSQETQYF	TRBJ2-5	NA	TRBV6-5	11	NA
TGTGCCAGCAGCTTAGGAACGGGAGCGACTAATGAAAAACTGTTTTTT	CASSLGTGATNEKLFF	TRBJ1-4	NA	TRBV7-9	16	NA
TGCAGCGTTGAAGATCACGGCAGACCAGGAGAGACCCAGTACTTC	CSVEDHGRPGETQYF	TRBJ2-5	NA	TRBV29-1	15	NA
TGTGCCAGCAGCTCGGACCTAACCCTATGGGGCTACACCTTC	CASSSDLTLWGYTF	TRBJ1-2	NA	TRBV11-2	14	NA
TGTGCCAGCAGCTTGGGATATTCCTACGAGCAGTACTTC	CASSLGYSYEQYF	TRBJ2-7	NA	TRBV7-8	13	NA
TGCGCCAGCAGCCTCCGACTTACAACTAATGAAAAACTGTTTTTT	CASSLRLTTNEKLFF	TRBJ1-4	many	TRBV4-1	15	NA
TGCGCCAGCAGCTTGGGACTGAGCACAGATACGCAGTATTTT	CASSLGLSTDTQYF	TRBJ2-3	NA	TRBV5-1	14	NA